These 27 T cell receptor beta chains were sequenced from one sample in a study of blood T cell repertoires in COVID-19. Data came from immunoSEQ multiplex PCR; TCRdb stores just in-frame clones and leaves some out. The data contain some 190,000 clones, roughly 83% of them singletons. The material sequenced was PBMCs or T cells enriched from blood (not recorded which). Receptors were obtained from a woman aged 25 to 39 who had recovered from COVID-19.

The chain recombines TRBV7-3 with TRBJ1-2; TRBD1 might be the D (5 bases). Trimming took off 4 bases at V and 7 bases at J, with 13 bases between the two ends. The germline gives CDR1 SGHTA, CDR2 FQGTGA. The CDR3 covers 13 residues. The CDR3 DNA reads as TGTGCCAGCAGCTCCCAGGGTATTAGTGGCTACACCTTC. Translating it yields CASSSQGISGYTF.

This sequence joins TRBV28 and TRBJ1-5, with no clear D. The V end lost 5 bases, the J end lost 1 base, and 9 bases lay between the germline ends. CDR1 and CDR2 from the germline V gene are MDHEN and SYDVKM. This CDR3 spans 14 amino acids. CDR3 in amino acids: CASSPGLSNQPQHF. The CDR3 DNA reads TGTGCCAGCAGTCCTGGACTAAGCAATCAGCCCCAGCATTTT.

The V gene is TRBV30, the J gene TRBJ2-7; possibly TRBD2 for D (6 bases). CDR3 length: 19 amino acids. Germline assignment: CDR1 GTSNPN and CDR2 SVGIG (reference sequence). Between the trimmed V and J ends, which lost 0 bases and 3 bases, there was a span of 27 bases. The CDR3, as DNA: TGTGCCTGGAGTGTGGATGGTGCCCTGAGGCCTAGCGTGGACTACGAGCAGTACTTC. This encodes CAWSVDGALRPSVDYEQYF.

The CDR3 here is CASPNRGTDTQYF. The CDR3 region has the DNA TGTGCCAGCCCTAACCGGGGCACAGATACGCAGTATTTT. V usage is TRBV5-8 and J usage is TRBJ2-3; D is unclear. This CDR3 spans 13 amino acids. Germline CDR1 and CDR2: SGHTS and YDEGEE. Trimming removed 7 bases at V and 1 base at J, with 10 bases between.

This sequence joins TRBV6-5 and TRBJ1-2, with 8 bases fitting TRBD1. CDR3 length: 14 amino acids. V shed 2 bases and J 2 bases; nucleotides not matched to a gene: 1. Germline V gene lookup returns CDR1 MNHEY and CDR2 SVGAGI. The CDR3 coding sequence is TGTGCCAGCAGTTACAGGGACAGGAACTATGGCTACACCTTC. Translating gives CASSYRDRNYGYTF.

The V call is TRBV25-1, the J call TRBJ2-1, with TRBD1 identical over 7 bases. The CDR3 loop spans 12 amino acids. Germline CDR1 is MGHDK and CDR2 is SYGVNS. V trimming: 8 bases; J trimming: 6 bases; junction bases outside the gene matches: 4. DNA of the CDR3: TGTGCCAGCGGGGACAGCCCCAATGAGCAGTTCTTC. It translates to CASGDSPNEQFF.

CDR3 amino acids: CASSEDIPSSYNSPLHF. The CDR3 DNA sequence: TGTGCCAGCAGCGAGGACATCCCGAGCTCCTATAATTCACCCCTCCACTTT. V usage is TRBV2 and J usage is TRBJ1-6, with D possibly matching TRBD1 (5 bases). The germline V gene has CDR1 SNHLY and CDR2 FYNNEI. V was clipped by 6 bases and J by 0 bases, with 15 bases between them. The CDR3 is 17 residues long.

The chain has TRBV6-6 and TRBJ1-5; 7 positions agree with TRBD1. The CDR3 covers 13 residues. V was clipped by 5 bases and J by 4 bases; unmatched bases: 2. Germline CDR1 is MNHNY and CDR2 is SVGAGI (reference sequence). The CDR3 region is CASSPQGNQPQHF. The CDR3 DNA follows: TGTGCCAGCAGTCCACAGGGGAATCAGCCCCAGCATTTT.

The CDR3 sequence is CASSEDGDSGNTIYF. The CDR3 DNA reads TGTGCCAGCAGTGAAGACGGGGACTCTGGAAACACCATATATTTT. The chain couples TRBV6-1 to TRBJ1-3; the D is unclear. Between the trimmed V and J ends, which lost 1 base and 0 bases, there was a span of 7 bases. Looked up from germline, CDR1 is MNHNS and CDR2 is SASEGT. CDR3 length: 15 amino acids.

V is TRBV2 and J is TRBJ1-4; the match to TRBD1 covers 8 bases. V lost 5 bases to trimming and J lost 5 bases; unmatched junction nucleotides: 7. This CDR3 has 15 amino acids. Germline lookup yields CDR1 SNHLY and CDR2 FYNNEI. The CDR3 DNA reads TGTGCCAGCAGTATACGACAGGGGCGGAATGAAAAACTGTTTTTT. This translates into CASSIRQGRNEKLFF.

The chain has TRBV7-3 and TRBJ1-2, with 7 bases fitting TRBD1. Germline CDR1 reads SGHTA; CDR2 reads FQGTGA. Trimming took 4 bases from V and 0 from J; bases not matched to a gene: 8. This CDR3 has 16 amino acids. The CDR3 bases are TGTGCCAGCAGCTCGACAGGGCTCCCGGCTAACTATGGCTACACCTTC. Residues: CASSSTGLPANYGYTF. The whole variable domain, remainder taken from reference TRBV7-3 and TRBJ1-2, is GAGVSQTPSNKVTEKGKYVELRCDPISGHTALYWYRQSLGQGPEFLIYFQGTGAADDSGLPNDRFFAVRPEGSVSTLKIQRTERGDSAVYLCASSSTGLPANYGYTFGSGTRLTVV.

V usage is TRBV10-1 and J usage is TRBJ2-1; TRBD2 matches 9 bases. This CDR3 comprises 17 residues. V dropped 2 bases and J dropped 7; count of bases not matched to a gene: 12. Germline V gene lookup returns CDR1 WNHNN and CDR2 SYGVQD (reference sequence). The CDR3 region is CASSEAVSSGERNEQFF. In DNA form, the CDR3 reads TGCGCCAGCAGTGAGGCGGTCTCTAGCGGGGAGAGGAATGAGCAGTTCTTC.

This clone was counted once. The chain couples TRBV2 to TRBJ1-5; TRBD1 might be the D (5 bases). The germline CDR1 and CDR2 sequences are SNHLY and FYNNEI. This CDR3 has 15 amino acids. The V gene lost 3 bases and the J gene lost 0 bases, with 9 bases spanning the gap. CDR3 sequence: CASSEGQLSNQPQHF. CDR3 DNA: TGTGCCAGCAGTGAGGGGCAACTTAGCAATCAGCCCCAGCATTTT.

This CDR3 reads CASSSQGPTNEKLFF. Written as DNA, the CDR3 is TGTGCCAGCAGTTCACAGGGGCCAACTAATGAAAAACTGTTTTTT. This chain uses TRBV28 with TRBJ1-4; 7 bases align to TRBD1. The CDR3 consists of 15 residues. The germline gives CDR1 MDHEN, CDR2 SYDVKM. V gave up 4 bases and J gave up 0 bases; unmatched junction bases: 2. The complete variable domain, with remaining parts taken from reference TRBV28 and TRBJ1-4, reads DVKVTQSSRYLVKRTGEKVFLECVQDMDHENMFWYRQDPGLGLRLIYFSYDVKMKEKGDIPEGYSVSREKKERFSLILESASTNQTSMYLCASSSQGPTNEKLFFGSGTQLSVL.

The gene calls are TRBV18 and TRBJ2-3; D gene ambiguous. Germline V gene lookup returns CDR1 KGHSH and CDR2 LQKENI. V was shortened by 0 bases and J by 1 base, with 14 bases between the two germline ends. CDR3 length: 17 residues. CDR3 protein: CASSPPGALGGTDTQYF. Here the CDR3 DNA reads TGTGCCAGCTCACCACCCGGAGCTCTCGGAGGCACAGATACGCAGTATTTT.

The chain joins TRBV3-1 (or the pseudogene TRBV3-2) to TRBJ2-2; 7 bases map to TRBD2. The CDR3 consists of 16 residues. Germline loops: CDR1 LGHDT, CDR2 YNNKEL (reference sequence). V shed 4 bases and J 4 bases; nucleotides not matched to a gene: 9. CDR3 DNA: TGTGCCAGCAGCCCGCTTTCGCGGGGGAGCACCGGGGAGCTGTTTTTT. As protein: CASSPLSRGSTGELFF.

This rearrangement joins TRBV6-6 to TRBJ1-5, with TRBD1 as a possible D gene (5 bases). Germline-derived CDR1 and CDR2 are MNHNY and SVGAGI (reference sequence). This CDR3 region has 14 residues. V was trimmed by 6 bases and J by 0 bases, leaving 9 bases between them. The CDR3 loop reads CASSPDSSNQPQHF. DNA of the CDR3: TGTGCCAGCAGCCCTGACAGTAGCAATCAGCCCCAGCATTTT.

CDR3 bases: TGTGCCAGCAGCTTAGCGCTAGGGGCCACTAATGAAAAACTGTTTTTT. It specifies CASSLALGATNEKLFF. J is TRBJ1-4 and V is TRBV7-9, with TRBD1 as a possible D gene (5 bases). There are 16 residues in the CDR3. Trimming removed 0 bases at V and 2 bases at J, with 10 bases between. Germline V gene sequence: CDR1 SEHNR, CDR2 FQNEAQ (reference sequence).

V gene TRBV5-6 combines with J gene TRBJ2-7, with 7 bases matching TRBD1. J was trimmed by 7 bases and V by 4 bases; bases with no gene match: 17. The CDR3 has 16 amino acids. Looked up from germline, CDR1 is SGHDT and CDR2 is YYEEEE. In DNA form, the CDR3 reads TGTGCCAGCAGCCCCAGACGACCTTTAATCAGGGGGGAGCAGTACTTC. Translation: CASSPRRPLIRGEQYF.

CDR3 protein: CASSQGLAEAFF. In DNA form, the CDR3 reads TGTGCCAGCAGTCAGGGCTTGGCTGAAGCTTTCTTT. The chain couples TRBV28 to TRBJ1-1; D might be TRBD1 (5 bases). V lost 5 bases to trimming and J lost 6 bases, with 10 bases between them. This CDR3 has 12 amino acids. CDR1 is MDHEN, CDR2 SYDVKM, per germline.

CDR3 residues: CASSEDGVTDTQYF. CDR3 nucleotide sequence: TGTGCCAGCAGCGAGGACGGGGTCACAGATACGCAGTATTTT. The rearrangement links TRBV9 to TRBJ2-3; D perhaps matches TRBD2 (5 bases). Between the trimmed V and J ends, which lost 3 bases and 2 bases, there was a span of 10 bases. The CDR3 contains 14 residues. Germline V gives CDR1 SGDLS, CDR2 YYNGEE.

This sequence joins TRBV5-5 and TRBJ2-3; 7 bases map to TRBD2. With V trimmed by 4 bases and J by 0 bases, 2 bases remained unmatched. Germline V CDR1 and CDR2: SGHKS, YYEKEE (reference sequence). The CDR3 totals 14 residues. The CDR3 here is CASSLAASTDTQYF. For the CDR3, the DNA is TGTGCCAGCAGCCTAGCGGCTAGCACAGATACGCAGTATTTT.

The CDR3 nucleotides are TGTGCCAGCAGCCTACGGGGACAGGGGCTTTATGGCTACACCTTC. It encodes CASSLRGQGLYGYTF. J is TRBJ1-2 and V is TRBV3-1 (or the pseudogene TRBV3-2); 10 nucleotides line up with TRBD1. V shed 4 bases and J 5 bases; nucleotides not matched to a gene: 7. This CDR3 has 15 amino acids. Germline CDR1 and CDR2: LGHDT and YNNKEL (reference sequence).

V gene TRBV5-5 combines with J gene TRBJ1-4, with D possibly matching TRBD1 (6 bases). CDR1 and CDR2 from the germline V gene are SGHKS and YYEKEE (reference sequence). The CDR3 totals 15 residues. Trimming removed 3 bases from V and 8 bases from J, with 17 bases in between. CDR3 DNA sequence: TGTGCCAGCAGCTATATAGGGACATTCGGGGAAAAACTGTTTTTT. Translating it yields CASSYIGTFGEKLFF.

This clone was detected once. The chain recombines TRBV19 with TRBJ2-4; the match to TRBD1 covers 9 bases. The V segment lost 6 bases and the J segment 8 bases; nucleotides outside the gene matches: 2. CDR1 and CDR2 (germline): LNHDA, SQIVND (reference sequence). The CDR3 is made up of 12 amino acids. The CDR3 nucleotides read TGTGCCAGTAGCGGACAGGGGCACATTCAGTACTTC. It encodes CASSGQGHIQYF.

On this clone: The junction differs from germline at one of its ends, possibly a read error. The V call is TRBV4-1, the J call TRBJ2-2; TRBD1 aligns across 8 bases. Germline CDR1 reads MGHRA; CDR2 reads YSYEKL. The CDR3 has 20 residues. The CDR3 is CASSQHYLIRQGRNAGELFF. The DNA of the CDR3 is TGCGCCAGCAGCCAACACTATTTGATCAGACAGGGGAGGAACGCCGGGGAGCTGTTTTTT.

The table lists this clone with a count of one. The V gene is TRBV5-5, the J gene TRBJ1-5; 8 positions agree with TRBD1. V lost 4 bases, J lost 5 bases, and 5 bases stayed unmatched. CDR1 and CDR2 (germline): SGHKS, YYEKEE (reference sequence). There are 14 residues in the CDR3. The chain's CDR3 is CASSGDRGYQPQHF. The CDR3 DNA is TGTGCCAGCAGCGGAGACAGGGGCTATCAGCCCCAGCATTTT.